This T cell receptor (beta chain) was observed in a study of blood T cell dynamics during melanoma immunotherapy. Stated time point: pre-treatment baseline. Measured with immunoSEQ multiplex PCR; TCRdb has only the in-frame clones, and not every one. The repertoire holds 4,000 to 5,000 clones, with around 85% as singletons. The CDR3 totals 13 residues. V was trimmed by 0 bases and J by 7 bases, leaving 10 bases between them. Germline-derived CDR1 and CDR2 are GTSNPN and SVGIG (reference sequence). This clone has only a few counts. This receptor was taken from a human donor with melanoma. The specimen comprised blood, sampled from a patient treated with checkpoint blockade. The V call is TRBV30, the J call TRBJ2-1, with a tentative D call TRBD2 (6 bases). Here the CDR3 reads CAWSVGLTNEQFF. In nucleotides, the CDR3 is TGTGCCTGGAGTGTGGGACTTACGAATGAGCAGTTCTTC.